The 20 T cell receptor beta chains in this list originate from one sample, sequenced in a study of neoadjuvant anti-PD-1 for oral cavity cancer. Time point indicated: after neoadjuvant nivolumab, at surgical resection. The table came from immunoSEQ multiplex PCR; TCRdb's copy has only in-frame clones and leaves some out. The table shows some 10,000 clones, with 61% occurring only once. The sequenced sample was PBMCs, obtained after nivolumab (anti-PD-1) treatment. The receptors were sampled from a person aged 40 to 85 with oral cavity squamous cell carcinoma.

The chain joins TRBV15 to TRBJ1-2, with 7 nucleotides matching TRBD1. Germline V gives CDR1 LNHNV, CDR2 YYDKDF (reference sequence). The length of the CDR3 is 16 residues. V shed 3 bases, J shed 4 bases, and the junction held 11 bases outside the gene matches. The CDR3: CATSSGLQGPGYGYTF. The CDR3 region has the DNA TGTGCCACCAGCAGCGGATTACAGGGGCCCGGCTATGGCTACACCTTC. Combining the CDR3 with reference TRBV15 and TRBJ1-2 gives the whole variable domain DAMVIQNPRYQVTQFGKPVTLSCSQTLNHNVMYWYQQKSSQAPKLLFHYYDKDFNNEADTPDNFQSRRPNTSFCFLDIRSPGLGDTAMYLCATSSGLQGPGYGYTFGSGTRLTVV.

This chain connects TRBV5-4 to TRBJ1-4; tentative D call: TRBD1 (5 bases). V lost 4 bases, J lost 3 bases, and 13 bases lay in between. The CDR3 sequence is 15 residues long. Germline CDR1 reads SGHNT; CDR2 reads YYREEE (reference sequence). Here the CDR3 DNA reads TGTGCCAGCAGCGCTGGAGGGGCTTCTAATGAAAAACTGTTTTTT. Its protein product is CASSAGGASNEKLFF.

This clone was seen a few times. This chain uses TRBV6-5 with TRBJ1-1; tentative D call: TRBD1 (5 bases). CDR3 size: 12 residues. V was shortened by 5 bases and J by 8 bases, with 12 bases between the two germline ends. Germline assignment: CDR1 MNHEY and CDR2 SVGAGI. The CDR3 protein is CASSTRGGEAFF. CDR3 coding DNA: TGTGCCAGCAGTACCCGTGGGGGGGAAGCTTTCTTT.

The chain couples TRBV2 to TRBJ2-7; D is unresolved. The CDR3 is 14 residues long. With 6 bases removed from V and 4 bases from J, the gap between germline ends came to 16 bases. Germline V gene data show CDR1 as SNHLY and CDR2 as FYNNEI. DNA for the CDR3: TGTGCCAGCAGAGCCGCCACCACAGCGTACGAGCAGTACTTC. Protein product: CASRAATTAYEQYF.

This clone was seen only a few times. The chain carries TRBV29-1 and TRBJ1-4; possibly TRBD1 for D (5 bases). Germline V lookup: CDR1 SQVTM, CDR2 ANQGSEA. The CDR3 contains 14 residues. Trimming stripped 0 bases from V and 10 bases from J, with 15 bases between. This CDR3 reads CSVEDRGLSGKLFF. As DNA, the CDR3 is TGCAGCGTTGAAGATCGGGGACTTTCGGGAAAACTGTTTTTT. Together with reference TRBV29-1 and TRBJ1-4, the CDR3 gives the full variable domain: SAVISQKPSRDICQRGTSLTIQCQVDSQVTMMFWYRQQPGQSLTLIATANQGSEATYESGFVIDKFPISRPNLTFSTLTVSNMSPEDSSIYLCSVEDRGLSGKLFFGSGTQLSVL.

This chain uses TRBV7-9 with TRBJ2-1; 10 positions match TRBD2. This CDR3 contains 15 residues. After removal of 3 bases from V and 3 bases from J, the junction contained 2 bases not matched to a gene. Germline V gives CDR1 SEHNR, CDR2 FQNEAQ (reference sequence). Written as DNA, the CDR3 is TGTGCCAGCAGCTTCGTAGCGGGAGGCTACAATGAGCAGTTCTTC. Protein sequence: CASSFVAGGYNEQFF.

The J gene is TRBJ1-1, the V gene TRBV7-9; a weak D match, TRBD1 (5 bases). Germline lookup yields CDR1 SEHNR and CDR2 FQNEAQ (reference sequence). This CDR3 contains 16 residues. Trimming took off 5 bases at V and 4 bases at J, with 20 bases between the two ends. CDR3 sequence (DNA): TGTGCCAGCAGCCACGGCCCCCGGGGCATTAGCACTGAAGCTTTCTTT. This gives the protein CASSHGPRGISTEAFF.

In this sample, this clone turned up a few times. The chain joins TRBV5-5 to TRBJ1-5, with 8 bases identical to TRBD1. Germline CDR1 is SGHKS and CDR2 is YYEKEE (reference sequence). This CDR3 has 15 residues. Losses at the gene ends were 3 bases for V and 4 bases for J; bases not matched to a gene: 6. CDR3 region: CASSSTGVLNQPQHF. CDR3 in DNA: TGTGCCAGCAGCTCGACAGGGGTCCTTAATCAGCCCCAGCATTTT.

The chain recombines TRBV6-6 with TRBJ2-5, with TRBD2 identical over 12 bases. The length of the CDR3 is 15 residues. Germline-derived CDR1 and CDR2 are MNHNY and SVGAGI (reference sequence). J was trimmed by 6 bases and V by 6 bases; bases with no gene match: 8. The CDR3, as DNA: TGTGCCAGCAGAACACTAGCGGGGGGTGGGAAGACCCAGTACTTC. It encodes CASRTLAGGGKTQYF.

J is TRBJ2-7 and V is TRBV7-2; 11 bases are a match to TRBD2. Germline V lookup: CDR1 SGHTA, CDR2 FQGNSA. The V and J ends lost 3 bases and 5 bases, in that order; junction bases with no gene match: 3. The length of the CDR3 is 14 residues. The CDR3 spells CASSLTSGAHEQYF. The CDR3 coding sequence is TGTGCCAGCAGCTTGACTAGCGGGGCCCACGAGCAGTACTTC.

The chain uses TRBV2 and TRBJ1-4, with a weak D call TRBD1 (5 bases). Germline loops: CDR1 SNHLY, CDR2 FYNNEI. V lost 5 bases and J 14 bases, leaving 21 bases between the germline ends. The length of the CDR3 is 14 residues. The CDR3 protein is CASSTWDAAKGLFF. The DNA for the CDR3 is TGTGCCAGCAGTACTTGGGACGCGGCTAAGGGGCTGTTTTTT.

This clone was observed a few times. The chain links TRBV7-7 to TRBJ2-5; 9 nucleotides align to TRBD2. The CDR3 spans 15 residues. Per the germline V gene, CDR1 is SSHAT and CDR2 is FNYEAQ (reference sequence). V was clipped by 5 bases and J by 4 bases; unmatched bases: 8. The CDR3, as DNA: TGTGCCAGCAGCCCCTGGACTAGCGAGGGAGAGACCCAGTACTTC. Encoded protein: CASSPWTSEGETQYF.

This clone was observed a few times. The CDR3 nucleotides read TGTGCCAGTGGCTTTGGGGGGAAGGGAACTGAAGCTTTCTTT. This encodes CASGFGGKGTEAFF. The chain uses TRBV19 and TRBJ1-1; TRBD1 is a possible D gene (5 bases). The V gene's germline CDR1 is LNHDA and CDR2 SQIVND (reference sequence). V lost 8 bases to trimming and J lost 5 bases, with 18 bases between them. This CDR3 comprises 14 residues.

This clone showed up just a few times. The CDR3 coding sequence is TGTGCCAGCAGCCCCGGGACTAGCGGGATTGAGGATGAGCAGTTCTTC. It is translated as CASSPGTSGIEDEQFF. The chain is built from TRBV9 and TRBJ2-1, with TRBD2 matching over 13 bases. The CDR3 is made up of 16 amino acids. CDR1 is SGDLS and CDR2 is YYNGEE in the germline V gene. The V and J ends lost 4 bases and 8 bases, in that order; junction bases with no gene match: 9.

The genes are TRBV6-6 and TRBJ1-4, with D tentatively TRBD1 (5 bases). Germline-derived CDR1 and CDR2 are MNHNY and SVGAGI (reference sequence). The CDR3 extends over 14 amino acids. The ends were cut back, 6 bases at V and 8 bases at J, with 16 bases in the middle. The CDR3 DNA reads TGTGCCAGCAGCCCAGGGATCACGGGAGAAAAACTGTTTTTT. Its protein product is CASSPGITGEKLFF.

A single count supports this clone. V and J are TRBV5-6 and TRBJ2-2; TRBD1 might be the D (5 bases). CDR1 is SGHDT, CDR2 YYEEEE, per germline. The CDR3 length is 15 residues. Trimming took 1 base from V and 1 from J, leaving 8 bases between them. The CDR3 is CASSLQGMNTGELFF. For the CDR3, the DNA is TGTGCCAGCAGCTTGCAGGGTATGAACACCGGGGAGCTGTTTTTT. The complete variable domain, with remaining parts taken from reference TRBV5-6 and TRBJ2-2, reads DAGVTQSPTHLIKTRGQQVTLRCSPKSGHDTVSWYQQALGQGPQFIFQYYEEEERQRGNFPDRFSGHQFPNYSSELNVNALLLGDSALYLCASSLQGMNTGELFFGEGSRLTVL.

This clone appeared once. The V gene is TRBV28, the J gene TRBJ1-1, with D hard to call. The CDR3 has 15 residues. CDR1 and CDR2 from the germline V gene are MDHEN and SYDVKM. V was clipped by 6 bases and J by 8 bases, with 22 bases between them. CDR3 sequence (DNA): TGTGCCAGCAGCCTGGGCTTCGCCGGAGGTGGGGAAGCTTTCTTT. It translates to CASSLGFAGGGEAFF.

This sequence joins TRBV5-1 and TRBJ2-2, with 10 bases lining up with TRBD2. Trimming cost V 3 bases and J 5 bases; bases outside gene matches: 7. Germline V gene lookup returns CDR1 SGHRS and CDR2 YFSETQ. The CDR3 has 16 amino acids. The CDR3: CASSSTPGLATGELFF. The CDR3 DNA follows: TGCGCCAGCAGCTCGACCCCGGGACTAGCGACCGGGGAGCTGTTTTTT.

V is TRBV5-1 and J is TRBJ1-2; 8 bases line up with TRBD1. V lost 0 bases, J lost 8 bases, and 6 bases stayed unmatched. The CDR3 is 14 amino acids. Germline-derived CDR1 and CDR2 are SGHRS and YFSETQ. The CDR3 reads CASSLEATGVGYTF. The CDR3 nucleotides are TGCGCCAGCAGCTTGGAAGCGACAGGGGTAGGCTACACCTTC.

J is TRBJ1-4 and V is TRBV6-6; D not resolved. Per germline, CDR1 MNHNY and CDR2 SVGAGI (reference sequence). V was trimmed by 6 bases and J by 0 bases, leaving 5 bases between them. The CDR3 is 13 amino acids. CDR3 sequence: CASRDATNEKLFF. CDR3 bases: TGTGCCAGCAGGGATGCAACTAATGAAAAACTGTTTTTT.